This TCR beta chain was profiled in a study of blood T cell repertoires in COVID-19. The trim removed 2 bases at V and 7 bases at J, leaving 5 bases unmatched. This CDR3 has 15 residues. CDR1 is SGHTA, CDR2 FQGNSA, per germline. TCRdb keeps only in-frame clones here, not all; method: immunoSEQ multiplex PCR. The sample includes about 82,000 clones, 75% to 85% of them seen just once. This clone is a singleton in its sample. The genes are TRBV7-2 and TRBJ1-4; 9 nucleotides agree with TRBD1. This clonotype was obtained from a man in his 60s with COVID-19, enrolled during active disease. The sequenced sample was peripheral blood. The CDR3 DNA reads as TGTGCCAGCAGCTTACGGACAGGGGAAGGTGAAAAACTGTTTTTT. As protein: CASSLRTGEGEKLFF.